This TCR beta chain was sequenced for a study of glioma-infiltrating T cells after dendritic cell vaccination. The table lists this clone with a few counts. The time point: after dendritic cell vaccination, including at tumor progression/relapse. Sequenced by immunoSEQ multiplex PCR; TCRdb stores in-frame clones only, minus some. This sample has approximately 85,000 clones, with 85% found just once. CDR1 GTSNPN and CDR2 SVGIG come from the germline V gene (reference sequence). Trimming left V 3 bases short and J 4 bases short, with 12 bases between. CDR3 length: 13 residues. The sequence derives from a human donor with glioblastoma. Sample: blood, taken after dendritic cell vaccination. The chain joins TRBV30 to TRBJ1-2, with a weak D call TRBD1 (5 bases). In DNA form, the CDR3 reads TGTGCCTGGAGAGCTCAGGGCCTCTATGGCTACACCTTC. This translates into CAWRAQGLYGYTF.